This section outlines one TCR beta chain sequence together with its context. The sample belongs to a study of OX40 agonist ivuxolimab in advanced cancers. The germline gives CDR1 LNHNV, CDR2 YYDKDF (reference sequence). This CDR3 has 15 residues. V gave up 2 bases and J gave up 6 bases; unmatched junction bases: 3. Repertoires were generated with immunoSEQ multiplex PCR, while TCRdb's copy carries only in-frame clones and drops some. The sample shows 90,000 to 100,000 clones, 85% to 90% of them seen only once. The source of this sequence is an adult with an advanced solid tumor such as melanoma, head and neck, liver or kidney cancer. Sequenced here: CD4+ or CD8+ T cells sorted from blood, sampled in a trial of the OX40 agonist ivuxolimab. The V and J genes are TRBV15 and TRBJ1-4, with TRBD1 matching over 10 bases. The CDR3 coding sequence is TGTGCCACCAGCAGATGGACAGGGGGGGATGAAAAACTGTTTTTT. Its translation: CATSRWTGGDEKLFF.